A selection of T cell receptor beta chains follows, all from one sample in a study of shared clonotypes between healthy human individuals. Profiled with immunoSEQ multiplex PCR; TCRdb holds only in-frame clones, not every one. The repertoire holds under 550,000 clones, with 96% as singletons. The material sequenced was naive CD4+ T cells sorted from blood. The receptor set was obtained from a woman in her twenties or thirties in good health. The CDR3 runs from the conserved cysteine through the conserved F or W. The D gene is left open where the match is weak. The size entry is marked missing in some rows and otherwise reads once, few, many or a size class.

DNA: TGTGCCAGCAGCTTCCGGGAGGGATACAATGAGCAGTTCTTC; CDR3: CASSFREGYNEQFF; size: NA; D: TRBD2; V: TRBV11-3; J: TRBJ2-1
DNA: TGTGCCAGCAGCTCTGGGGACTATGGCTACACCTTC; CDR3: CASSSGDYGYTF; size: NA; D: NA; V: TRBV9; J: TRBJ1-2
DNA: TGTGCCAGCAGCTTGGGCGCTGGAGGCTACACCTTC; CDR3: CASSLGAGGYTF; size: NA; D: NA; V: TRBV5-4; J: TRBJ1-2
DNA: TGTGCCAGCAGCTCGACGACAGGTCCCAACACCGGGGAGCTGTTTTTT; CDR3: CASSSTTGPNTGELFF; size: NA; D: NA; V: TRBV7-6; J: TRBJ2-2
DNA: TGTGCCAGCAGCCCCGACTTCTACGAGCAGTACTTC; CDR3: CASSPDFYEQYF; size: NA; D: NA; V: TRBV14; J: TRBJ2-7
DNA: TGTGCCAGCAGCTTGCGGAGGGACACGGTTACTAACTATGGCTACACCTTC; CDR3: CASSLRRDTVTNYGYTF; size: NA; D: NA; V: TRBV7-2; J: TRBJ1-2
DNA: TGCGCCAGCAGCTTGGAGAGGTTTGGGGCCAACGTCCTGACTTTC; CDR3: CASSLERFGANVLTF; size: NA; D: NA; V: TRBV5-1; J: TRBJ2-6
DNA: TGTGCCAGCAGCCAAGATGCGTACGGGGAGCTGTTTTTT; CDR3: CASSQDAYGELFF; size: once; D: NA; V: TRBV14; J: TRBJ2-2
DNA: TGTGCCAGCAGCCGCGTGCCCTACGAGCAGTACTTC; CDR3: CASSRVPYEQYF; size: NA; D: NA; V: TRBV14; J: TRBJ2-7
DNA: TGTGCCAGCCGAGAGGTGGGCGGGAGTTCAGATACGCAGTATTTT; CDR3: CASREVGGSSDTQYF; size: NA; D: TRBD2; V: TRBV28; J: TRBJ2-3
DNA: TGTGCCAGCAGCGCATATAGCGGGAGGCCCAACAATGAGCAGTTCTTC; CDR3: CASSAYSGRPNNEQFF; size: NA; D: TRBD2; V: TRBV9; J: TRBJ2-1
DNA: TGTGCCTGGACCATAGGGAACTCTGGAAACACCATATATTTT; CDR3: CAWTIGNSGNTIYF; size: NA; D: NA; V: TRBV30; J: TRBJ1-3
DNA: TGTGCCAGCACCATAAACAGGGGCGGCACTGAAGCTTTCTTT; CDR3: CASTINRGGTEAFF; size: NA; D: TRBD1; V: TRBV6-5; J: TRBJ1-1
DNA: TGCGCCAGCAGCCTGGCGGGAGATTTTCCCCACGAGCAGTACTTC; CDR3: CASSLAGDFPHEQYF; size: NA; D: TRBD2; V: TRBV5-1; J: TRBJ2-7
DNA: TGTGCCAGCAGCCCAAGGGTGGCTAACTATGGCTACACCTTC; CDR3: CASSPRVANYGYTF; size: NA; D: NA; V: TRBV7-9; J: TRBJ1-2
DNA: TGTGCCACCAGCAGAGATCCGGTCTGGACTCAGTACTTC; CDR3: CATSRDPVWTQYF; size: NA; D: NA; V: TRBV15; J: TRBJ2-4
DNA: TGTGCCAGCAGTGAATATGTGGGTGAGAGCACTGAAGCTTTCTTT; CDR3: CASSEYVGESTEAFF; size: NA; D: NA; V: TRBV25-1; J: TRBJ1-1
DNA: TGTGCCAGTAGTATGTTGGCCGTTACAACCTACGAGCAGTACTTC; CDR3: CASSMLAVTTYEQYF; size: NA; D: NA; V: TRBV19; J: TRBJ2-7
DNA: TGTGCCAGCAGCTTAGACTACCAAGAGACCCAGTACTTC; CDR3: CASSLDYQETQYF; size: NA; D: NA; V: TRBV7-3; J: TRBJ2-5
DNA: TGTGCCAGCAAGCGGGACGCGAACACCGGGGAGCTGTTTTTT; CDR3: CASKRDANTGELFF; size: NA; D: TRBD2; V: TRBV9; J: TRBJ2-2
DNA: TGCGCCAGCAGCCAGGACCGGGACACCACCTTTTTAGGCGGGGAAAAACTGTTTTTT; CDR3: CASSQDRDTTFLGGEKLFF; size: NA; D: NA; V: TRBV4-1; J: TRBJ1-4
DNA: TGTGCCAGCAGTGAACAGGAGGGGACCCAGTACTTC; CDR3: CASSEQEGTQYF; size: NA; D: NA; V: TRBV6-1; J: TRBJ2-5
DNA: TGTGCCAGCTCACCAGCGACAGGGGGCAACGAGCAGTACTTC; CDR3: CASSPATGGNEQYF; size: NA; D: TRBD1; V: TRBV18; J: TRBJ2-7
DNA: TGTGCCAGTAGTCCCGCAAGGGCCGGGGGCTACGAGCAGTACTTC; CDR3: CASSPARAGGYEQYF; size: NA; D: NA; V: TRBV19; J: TRBJ2-7
DNA: TGTGCCAGCAGCCCCAAGACAGGTATGAACACTGAAGCTTTCTTT; CDR3: CASSPKTGMNTEAFF; size: NA; D: NA; V: TRBV7-8; J: TRBJ1-1
DNA: TGTGCCAGCAGCTTTACTAGCGGGAGGAAGACCCAGTACTTC; CDR3: CASSFTSGRKTQYF; size: once; D: TRBD2; V: TRBV11-3; J: TRBJ2-5
DNA: TGTGCCTGGAGTGTTAATATAGCGGAAGCTTTCTTT; CDR3: CAWSVNIAEAFF; size: NA; D: NA; V: TRBV30; J: TRBJ1-1
DNA: TGTGCCAGCAGCAAAACGAGGGGCTCCTACGAGCAGTACTTC; CDR3: CASSKTRGSYEQYF; size: once; D: NA; V: TRBV11-2; J: TRBJ2-7
DNA: TGCGCCAGCAGGGAGAGGGCCCTTTACATGAACACTGAAGCTTTCTTT; CDR3: CASRERALYMNTEAFF; size: NA; D: NA; V: TRBV5-1; J: TRBJ1-1
DNA: TGTGCCAGCAATCAAATAGGGGCGGGAGGGTCCTACGAGCAGTACTTC; CDR3: CASNQIGAGGSYEQYF; size: NA; D: TRBD2; V: TRBV28; J: TRBJ2-7
DNA: TGTGCCACCAGCAGGGGGCAGGGGGGATTCAGTGGGGCCAACGTCCTGACTTTC; CDR3: CATSRGQGGFSGANVLTF; size: few; D: NA; V: TRBV15; J: TRBJ2-6
DNA: TGTGCCAGCAGCGTAGGGCTGGGGACTCCCCAAGAGACCCAGTACTTC; CDR3: CASSVGLGTPQETQYF; size: NA; D: NA; V: TRBV9; J: TRBJ2-5
DNA: TGCGCCAGCAGCTTTCACAGGGGGAACACTGAAGCTTTCTTT; CDR3: CASSFHRGNTEAFF; size: few; D: TRBD1; V: TRBV5-1; J: TRBJ1-1
DNA: TGTGCCAGCAGCTTAGTAGCGGGATCAGGGGAGCAGTACTTC; CDR3: CASSLVAGSGEQYF; size: NA; D: TRBD2; V: TRBV13; J: TRBJ2-7
DNA: TGTGCCAGCAGTGGGACGGTTTACGAGCAGTACTTC; CDR3: CASSGTVYEQYF; size: NA; D: NA; V: TRBV28; J: TRBJ2-7
DNA: TGTGCCAGCAGTTTGACAGTGCGAGCGGGGCCCCAGCATTTT; CDR3: CASSLTVRAGPQHF; size: NA; D: NA; V: TRBV28; J: TRBJ1-5
DNA: TGCGCCAGCAGCTTGGGTCAGGGCCCAGCAAATGAAAAACTGTTTTTT; CDR3: CASSLGQGPANEKLFF; size: NA; D: NA; V: TRBV5-1; J: TRBJ1-4
DNA: TGTGCCAGTAGTTGGGCGGGACAGGGGTACACCGGGGAGCTGTTTTTT; CDR3: CASSWAGQGYTGELFF; size: once; D: TRBD1; V: TRBV19; J: TRBJ2-2
DNA: TGCGCCAGCAGTGCCCCCAAGGGTACGCAGTATTTT; CDR3: CASSAPKGTQYF; size: NA; D: NA; V: TRBV10-2; J: TRBJ2-3
DNA: TGTGCCAGCAGTCTAAGCTGGGGGGAGCAGTTCTTC; CDR3: CASSLSWGEQFF; size: NA; D: NA; V: TRBV27; J: TRBJ2-1
DNA: TGTGCCAGCAGCCCATTAACCGCAACTAATGAAAAACTGTTTTTT; CDR3: CASSPLTATNEKLFF; size: NA; D: NA; V: TRBV27; J: TRBJ1-4
DNA: TGTGCCAGCAGCTTTAACAGGGCACAAGAGACCCAGTACTTC; CDR3: CASSFNRAQETQYF; size: NA; D: NA; V: TRBV11-2; J: TRBJ2-5
DNA: TGTGCCAGCAGTGGGGACAGGGGGTCCAGCAATCAGCCCCAGCATTTT; CDR3: CASSGDRGSSNQPQHF; size: NA; D: TRBD1; V: TRBV2; J: TRBJ1-5
DNA: TGTGCCAGCAGTTACGGCAGCGGGGGCACAGATACGCAGTATTTT; CDR3: CASSYGSGGTDTQYF; size: NA; D: TRBD2; V: TRBV6-5; J: TRBJ2-3
DNA: TGTGCCAGCAGCTGGGACGCGGGGGGCCAGACAGACTACAATGAGCAGTTCTTC; CDR3: CASSWDAGGQTDYNEQFF; size: NA; D: TRBD2; V: TRBV7-8; J: TRBJ2-1
DNA: TGTGCCAGCAGCCTCCGACGGGGGACGAATACTGAAGCTTTCTTT; CDR3: CASSLRRGTNTEAFF; size: NA; D: NA; V: TRBV7-9; J: TRBJ1-1
DNA: TGTGCCAGCAGTGGGACAGGGGGAAGCTACGAGCAGTACTTC; CDR3: CASSGTGGSYEQYF; size: NA; D: TRBD1; V: TRBV2; J: TRBJ2-7
DNA: TGTGCCAGCAGCTTTGGGGACAGGGGTGCATTCTCCTACGAGCAGTACTTC; CDR3: CASSFGDRGAFSYEQYF; size: NA; D: TRBD1; V: TRBV7-8; J: TRBJ2-7
DNA: TGCGCCAGCAGCCTTGGACAGGGAAGGCATGAGCAGTTCTTC; CDR3: CASSLGQGRHEQFF; size: NA; D: TRBD1; V: TRBV4-1; J: TRBJ2-1
DNA: TGTGCCAGCAGCTCGCCCAACAGGGCGAATGAGCAGTTCTTC; CDR3: CASSSPNRANEQFF; size: NA; D: NA; V: TRBV5-4; J: TRBJ2-1
DNA: TGTGCCAGCAGCTCAGACAGGGGAGAAAAACTGTTTTTT; CDR3: CASSSDRGEKLFF; size: NA; D: TRBD1; V: TRBV7-3; J: TRBJ1-4